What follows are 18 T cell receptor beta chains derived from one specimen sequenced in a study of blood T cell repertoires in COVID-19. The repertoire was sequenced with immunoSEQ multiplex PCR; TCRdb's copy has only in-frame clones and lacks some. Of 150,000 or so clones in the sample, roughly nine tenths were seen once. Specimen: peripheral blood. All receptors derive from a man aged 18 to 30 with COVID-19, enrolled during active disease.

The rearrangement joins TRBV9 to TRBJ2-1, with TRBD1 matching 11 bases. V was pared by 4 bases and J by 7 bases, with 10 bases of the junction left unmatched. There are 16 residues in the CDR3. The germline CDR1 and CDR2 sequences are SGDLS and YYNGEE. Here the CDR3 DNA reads TGTGCCAGCAGCCCATCCGGGACAGGGGGATCGAATGAGCAGTTCTTC. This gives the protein CASSPSGTGGSNEQFF.

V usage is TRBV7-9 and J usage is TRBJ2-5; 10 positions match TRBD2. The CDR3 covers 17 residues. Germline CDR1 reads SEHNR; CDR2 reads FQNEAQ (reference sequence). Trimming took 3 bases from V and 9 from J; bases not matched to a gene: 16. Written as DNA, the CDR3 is TGTGCCAGCAGCTTCCTCACCCTAGCGGGGGCCCTGCAGGCCCAGTACTTC. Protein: CASSFLTLAGALQAQYF.

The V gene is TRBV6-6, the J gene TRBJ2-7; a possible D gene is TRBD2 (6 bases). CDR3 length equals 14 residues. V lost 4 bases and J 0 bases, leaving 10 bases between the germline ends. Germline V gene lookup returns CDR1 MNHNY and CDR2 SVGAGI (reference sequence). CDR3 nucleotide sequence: TGTGCCAGCAGTTGGATCGGGAGCTCCTACGAGCAGTACTTC. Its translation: CASSWIGSSYEQYF.

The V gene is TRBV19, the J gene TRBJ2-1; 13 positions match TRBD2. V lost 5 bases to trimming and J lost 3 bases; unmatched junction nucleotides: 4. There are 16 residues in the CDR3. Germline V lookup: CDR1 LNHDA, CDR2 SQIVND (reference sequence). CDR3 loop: CASSPGLAGSYNEQFF. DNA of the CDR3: TGTGCCAGTAGTCCGGGACTAGCGGGAAGCTACAATGAGCAGTTCTTC.

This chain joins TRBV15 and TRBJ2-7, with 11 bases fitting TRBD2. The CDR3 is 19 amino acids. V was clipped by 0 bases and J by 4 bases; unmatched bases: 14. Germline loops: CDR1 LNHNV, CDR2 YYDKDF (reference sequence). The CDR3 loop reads CATSRDRVGSGRAMYEQYF. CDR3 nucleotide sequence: TGTGCCACCAGCAGAGATCGAGTAGGTAGCGGGAGGGCCATGTACGAGCAGTACTTC.

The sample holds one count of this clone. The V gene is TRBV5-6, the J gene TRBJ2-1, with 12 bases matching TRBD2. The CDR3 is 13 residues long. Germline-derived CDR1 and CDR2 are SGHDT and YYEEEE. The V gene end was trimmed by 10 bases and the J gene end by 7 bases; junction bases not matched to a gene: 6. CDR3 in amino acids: CAVGLAGGNEQFF. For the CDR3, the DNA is TGTGCCGTTGGGCTAGCGGGAGGGAATGAGCAGTTCTTC. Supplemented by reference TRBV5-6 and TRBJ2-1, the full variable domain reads DAGVTQSPTHLIKTRGQQVTLRCSPKSGHDTVSWYQQALGQGPQFIFQYYEEEERQRGNFPDRFSGHQFPNYSSELNVNALLLGDSALYLCAVGLAGGNEQFFGPGTRLTVL.

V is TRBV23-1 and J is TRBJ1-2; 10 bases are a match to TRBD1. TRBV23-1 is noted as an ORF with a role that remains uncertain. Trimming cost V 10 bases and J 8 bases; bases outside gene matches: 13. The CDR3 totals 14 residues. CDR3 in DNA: TGCGCCATGACGGCCCGACAGGGGGCGGAAGGCTACACCTTC. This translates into CAMTARQGAEGYTF.

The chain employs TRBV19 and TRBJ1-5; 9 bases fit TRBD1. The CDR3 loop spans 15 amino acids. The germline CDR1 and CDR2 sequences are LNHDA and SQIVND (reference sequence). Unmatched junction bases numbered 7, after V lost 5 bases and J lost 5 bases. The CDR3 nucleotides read TGTGCCAGTAGTTTGATCCGGGACAGGGATCAGCCCCAGCATTTT. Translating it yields CASSLIRDRDQPQHF.

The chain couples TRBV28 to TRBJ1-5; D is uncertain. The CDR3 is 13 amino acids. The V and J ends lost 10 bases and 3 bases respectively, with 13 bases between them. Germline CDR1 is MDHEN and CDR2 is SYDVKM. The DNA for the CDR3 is TGTGCCACCAAGCTTTTGAACAATCAGCCCCAGCATTTT. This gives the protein CATKLLNNQPQHF.

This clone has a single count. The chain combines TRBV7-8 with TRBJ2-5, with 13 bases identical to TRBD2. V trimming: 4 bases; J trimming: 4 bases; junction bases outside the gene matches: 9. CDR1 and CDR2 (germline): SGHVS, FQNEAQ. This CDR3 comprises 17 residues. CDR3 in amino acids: CASSSSRLAGGGETQYF. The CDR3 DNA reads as TGTGCCAGCAGCTCTTCCCGACTAGCGGGAGGTGGAGAGACCCAGTACTTC.

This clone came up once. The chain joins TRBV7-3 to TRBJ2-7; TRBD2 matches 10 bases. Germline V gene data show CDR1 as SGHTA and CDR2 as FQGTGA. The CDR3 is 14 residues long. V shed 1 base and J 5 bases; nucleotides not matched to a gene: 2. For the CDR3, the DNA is TGTGCCAGCAGCTTAATGGGGACTAGCGACGAGCAGTACTTC. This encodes CASSLMGTSDEQYF. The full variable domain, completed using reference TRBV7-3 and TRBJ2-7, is GAGVSQTPSNKVTEKGKYVELRCDPISGHTALYWYRQSLGQGPEFLIYFQGTGAADDSGLPNDRFFAVRPEGSVSTLKIQRTERGDSAVYLCASSLMGTSDEQYFGPGTRLTVT.

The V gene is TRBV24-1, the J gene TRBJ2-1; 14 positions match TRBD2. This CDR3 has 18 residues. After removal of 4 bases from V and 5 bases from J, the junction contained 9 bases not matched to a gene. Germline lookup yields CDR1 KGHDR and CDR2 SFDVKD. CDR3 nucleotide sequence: TGTGCCACCAGTGACACCTGGACTAGCGGGAGGAGAAACAATGAGCAGTTCTTC. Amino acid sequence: CATSDTWTSGRRNNEQFF.

CDR3 residues: CASSEGAGYTF. The CDR3 DNA reads TGTGCCAGCAGCGAGGGGGCTGGCTACACCTTC. This chain joins TRBV28 and TRBJ1-2; 7 bases line up with TRBD1. Germline V gene data show CDR1 as MDHEN and CDR2 as SYDVKM. After removal of 6 bases from V and 7 bases from J, the junction contained 2 bases not matched to a gene. CDR3 length: 11 amino acids.

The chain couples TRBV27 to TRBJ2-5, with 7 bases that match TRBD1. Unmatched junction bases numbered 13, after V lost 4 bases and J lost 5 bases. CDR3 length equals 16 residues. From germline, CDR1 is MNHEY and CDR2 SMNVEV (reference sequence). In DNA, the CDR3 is TGTGCCAGCAGTTCGACCCCGACAGGGTTGGAGGAGACCCAGTACTTC. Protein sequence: CASSSTPTGLEETQYF.

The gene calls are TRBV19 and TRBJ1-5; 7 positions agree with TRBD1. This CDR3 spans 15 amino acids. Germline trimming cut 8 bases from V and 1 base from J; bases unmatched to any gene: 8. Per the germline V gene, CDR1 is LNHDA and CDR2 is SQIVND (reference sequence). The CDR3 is CASVYDRESNQPQHF. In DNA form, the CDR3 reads TGTGCCAGTGTTTATGACAGGGAAAGCAATCAGCCCCAGCATTTT.

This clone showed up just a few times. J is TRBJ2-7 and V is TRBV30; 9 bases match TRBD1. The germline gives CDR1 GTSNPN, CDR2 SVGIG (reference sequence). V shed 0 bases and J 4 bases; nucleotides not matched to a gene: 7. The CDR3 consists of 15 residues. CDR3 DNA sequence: TGTGCCTGGAGTGTAGGGGGGACAGGGCCGTACGAGCAGTACTTC. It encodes CAWSVGGTGPYEQYF.

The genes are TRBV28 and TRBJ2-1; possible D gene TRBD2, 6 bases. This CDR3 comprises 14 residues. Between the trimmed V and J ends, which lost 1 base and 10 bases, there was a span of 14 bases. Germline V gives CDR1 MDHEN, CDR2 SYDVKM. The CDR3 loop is CASSLSPRLVEQFF. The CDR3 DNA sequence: TGTGCCAGCAGTTTATCGCCGAGACTAGTGGAGCAGTTCTTC. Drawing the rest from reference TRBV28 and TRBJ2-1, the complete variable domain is DVKVTQSSRYLVKRTGEKVFLECVQDMDHENMFWYRQDPGLGLRLIYFSYDVKMKEKGDIPEGYSVSREKKERFSLILESASTNQTSMYLCASSLSPRLVEQFFGPGTRLTVL.

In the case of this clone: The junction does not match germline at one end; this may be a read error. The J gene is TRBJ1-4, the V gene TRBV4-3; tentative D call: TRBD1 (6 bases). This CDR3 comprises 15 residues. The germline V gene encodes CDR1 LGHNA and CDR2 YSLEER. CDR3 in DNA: TGCGCCAGCAGCCAGGGACACGAAACTAATGAAAAACTGCTTTTT. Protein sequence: CASSQGHETNEKLLF.